Described below is a single T cell receptor (beta chain) sequence and its context. The sample belongs to a study of CD4 T cells in lung cancer. The table came from immunoSEQ multiplex PCR; TCRdb's copy has only in-frame clones and leaves some out. The table records around 4,800 clones, around 70% of them present only once. The V end was cut by 3 bases, the J end by 2 bases, with 11 bases between. This CDR3 comprises 15 residues. Germline V gene sequence: CDR1 MNHEY, CDR2 SMNVEV (reference sequence). This chain links TRBV27 with TRBJ2-4; D is unresolved. The clonotype was recovered from a man between 60 and 75 years old with non-small cell lung cancer. Sequenced material: lung tumor tissue. The CDR3 protein is CASSFLNSPKNIQYF. The CDR3 nucleotides are TGTGCCAGCAGTTTTTTAAACTCTCCCAAAAACATTCAGTACTTC.